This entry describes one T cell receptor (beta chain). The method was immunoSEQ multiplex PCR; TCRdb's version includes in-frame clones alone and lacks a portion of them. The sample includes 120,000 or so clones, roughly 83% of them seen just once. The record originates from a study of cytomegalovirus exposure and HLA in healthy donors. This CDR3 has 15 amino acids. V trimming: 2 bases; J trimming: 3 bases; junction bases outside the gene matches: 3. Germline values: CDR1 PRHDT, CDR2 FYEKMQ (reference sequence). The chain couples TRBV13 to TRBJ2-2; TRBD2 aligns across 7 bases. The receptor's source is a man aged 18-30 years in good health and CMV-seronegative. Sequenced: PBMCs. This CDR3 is CASSLRGEHTGELFF. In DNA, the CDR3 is TGTGCCAGCAGCTTACGGGGGGAACACACCGGGGAGCTGTTTTTT.